The entry that follows covers one T cell receptor (beta chain) sequence. This entry comes from a study of T cell changes during pregnancy in multiple sclerosis. Clones were read by immunoSEQ multiplex PCR, and TCRdb kept only the in-frame ones, dropping some. This table has fewer than 55,000 clones, roughly 89% appearing once. The germline gives CDR1 GTSNPN, CDR2 SVGIG (reference sequence). V was pared by 4 bases and J by 0 bases, with 10 bases between. CDR3 length: 15 amino acids. The TCR originated in a female donor with multiple sclerosis, enrolled in a pregnancy study. Here the sequenced sample was peripheral blood, taken in the first trimester of pregnancy. The chain employs TRBV30 and TRBJ1-6; a weak D match, TRBD1 (5 bases). The CDR3 DNA follows: TGTGCCTGGATCCGCGACAGCTCCTATAATTCACCCCTCCACTTT. This translates into CAWIRDSSYNSPLHF.